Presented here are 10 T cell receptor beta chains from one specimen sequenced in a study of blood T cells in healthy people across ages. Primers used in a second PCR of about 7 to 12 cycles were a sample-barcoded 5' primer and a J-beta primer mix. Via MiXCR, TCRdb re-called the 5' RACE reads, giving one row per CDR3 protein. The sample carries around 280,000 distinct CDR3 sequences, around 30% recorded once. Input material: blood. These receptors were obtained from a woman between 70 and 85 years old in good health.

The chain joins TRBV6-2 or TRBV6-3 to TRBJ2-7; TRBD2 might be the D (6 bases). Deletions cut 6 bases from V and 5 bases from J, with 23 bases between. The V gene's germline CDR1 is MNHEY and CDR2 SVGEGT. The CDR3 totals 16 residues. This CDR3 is CASRAFGTLVYDEQYF. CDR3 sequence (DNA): TGTGCCAGCAGGGCTTTTGGGACTTTAGTGTACGACGAGCAGTACTTC.

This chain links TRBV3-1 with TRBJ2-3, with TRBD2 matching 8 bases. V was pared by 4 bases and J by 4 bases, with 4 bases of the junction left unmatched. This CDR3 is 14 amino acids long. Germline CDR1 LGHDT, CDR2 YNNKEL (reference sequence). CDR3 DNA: TGTGCCAGCAGCCGCGCAGCGGGAGCAGATACGCAGTATTTT. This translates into CASSRAAGADTQYF.

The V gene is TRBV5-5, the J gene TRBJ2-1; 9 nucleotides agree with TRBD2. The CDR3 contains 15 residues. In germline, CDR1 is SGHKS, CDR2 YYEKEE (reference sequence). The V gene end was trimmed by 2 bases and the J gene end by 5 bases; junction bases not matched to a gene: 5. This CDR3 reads CASSFFASGNNEQFF. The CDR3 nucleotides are TGTGCCAGCAGCTTCTTTGCTAGCGGGAACAATGAGCAGTTCTTC.

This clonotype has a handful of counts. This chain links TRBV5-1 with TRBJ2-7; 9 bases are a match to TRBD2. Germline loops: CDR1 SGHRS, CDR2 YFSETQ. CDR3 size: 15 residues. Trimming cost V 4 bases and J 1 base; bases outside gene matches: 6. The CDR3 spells CASSEGLASSYEQYF. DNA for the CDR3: TGCGCCAGCAGCGAAGGACTAGCGTCTTCCTACGAGCAGTACTTC.

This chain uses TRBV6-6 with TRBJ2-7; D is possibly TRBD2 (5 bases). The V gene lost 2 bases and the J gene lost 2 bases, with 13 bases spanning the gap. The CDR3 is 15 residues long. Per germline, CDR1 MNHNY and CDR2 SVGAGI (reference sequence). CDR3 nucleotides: TGTGCCAGCAGTTACGCGGGCAGGCAAACCTACGAGCAGTACTTC. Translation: CASSYAGRQTYEQYF.

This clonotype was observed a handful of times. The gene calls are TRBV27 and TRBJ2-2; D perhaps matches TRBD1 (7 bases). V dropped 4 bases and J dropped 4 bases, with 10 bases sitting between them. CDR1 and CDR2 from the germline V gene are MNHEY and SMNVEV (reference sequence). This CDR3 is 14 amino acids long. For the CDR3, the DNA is TGTGCCAGCAGTTCAGGGGGAGGCACCGGGGAGCTGTTTTTT. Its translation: CASSSGGGTGELFF.

DNA for the CDR3: TGCAGTACTCACACAACAACTAGCGGGATAAACAATGAGCAGTTCTTC. Amino acid sequence: CSTHTTTSGINNEQFF. The rearrangement uses TRBV20-1 and TRBJ2-1; TRBD2 matches at 10 bases. CDR1 is DFQATT, CDR2 SNEGSKA, per germline (reference sequence). There are 16 residues in the CDR3. Trimming took 8 bases from V and 5 from J; bases not matched to a gene: 15.

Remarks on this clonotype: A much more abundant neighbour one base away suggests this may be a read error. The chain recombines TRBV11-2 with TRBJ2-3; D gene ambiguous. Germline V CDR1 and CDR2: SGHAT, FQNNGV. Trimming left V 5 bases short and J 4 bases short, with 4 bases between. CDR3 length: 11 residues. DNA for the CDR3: TGTGCCAGCAGCCGGGCAGATACGCAGTATTTT. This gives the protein CASSRADTQYF.

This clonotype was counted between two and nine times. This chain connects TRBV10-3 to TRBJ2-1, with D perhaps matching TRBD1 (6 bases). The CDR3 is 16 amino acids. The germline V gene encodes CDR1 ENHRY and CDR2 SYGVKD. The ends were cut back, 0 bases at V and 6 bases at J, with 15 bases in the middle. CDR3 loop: CAISESSPGAPNEQFF. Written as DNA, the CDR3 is TGTGCCATCAGTGAGTCGAGTCCAGGGGCGCCCAATGAGCAGTTCTTC.

CDR3: CASSDRLQETQYF. CDR3 coding DNA: TGTGCCAGCAGTGACAGGCTTCAAGAGACCCAGTACTTC. V usage is TRBV2 and J usage is TRBJ2-5; D is ambiguous. V gave up 3 bases and J gave up 2 bases, with 7 bases separating them. The CDR3 length is 13 residues. Per germline, CDR1 SNHLY and CDR2 FYNNEI.